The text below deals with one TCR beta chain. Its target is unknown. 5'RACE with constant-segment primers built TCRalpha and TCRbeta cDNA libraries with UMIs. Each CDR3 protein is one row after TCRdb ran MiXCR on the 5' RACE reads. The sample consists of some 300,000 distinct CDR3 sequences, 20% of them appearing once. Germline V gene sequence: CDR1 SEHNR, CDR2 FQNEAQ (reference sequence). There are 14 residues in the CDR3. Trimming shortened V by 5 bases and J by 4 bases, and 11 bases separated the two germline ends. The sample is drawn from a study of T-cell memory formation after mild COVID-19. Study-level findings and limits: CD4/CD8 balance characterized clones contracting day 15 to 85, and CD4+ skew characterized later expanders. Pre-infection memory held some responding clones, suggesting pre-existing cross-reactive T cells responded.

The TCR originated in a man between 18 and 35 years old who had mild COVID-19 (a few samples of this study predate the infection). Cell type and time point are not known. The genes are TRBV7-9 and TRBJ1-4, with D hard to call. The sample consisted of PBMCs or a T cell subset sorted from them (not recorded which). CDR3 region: CASSPRRSNEKLFF. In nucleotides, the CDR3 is TGTGCCAGCAGCCCGAGACGGAGTAATGAAAAACTGTTTTTT. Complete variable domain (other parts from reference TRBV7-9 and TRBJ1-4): DTGVSQNPRHKITKRGQNVTFRCDPISEHNRLYWYRQTLGQGPEFLTYFQNEAQLEKSRLLSDRFSAERPKGSFSTLEIQRTEQGDSAMYLCASSPRRSNEKLFFGSGTQLSVL.